This TCR beta chain was sequenced for a study of cytomegalovirus exposure and HLA in healthy donors. Background on the study: A preliminary data release comprised 80 million to 95 million unique TCRs obtained from HLA-typed donors.

PCR was performed using 60 Vbeta and 13 Jbeta primers. This table comes from immunoSEQ multiplex PCR, and its TCRdb copy is limited to in-frame clones, with some not included. This sample has approximately 160,000 clones; 75% to 85% occur once, and the top ten carry 7% to 8.5%. Findings of the study overall: CMV antigen specificity was confirmed in vitro for three CMV-associated chains. Prior analysis indicated that the majority of TCR beta V segments exhibited productivity approximately 90% or approximately 30% of the time.

V gave up 2 bases and J gave up 8 bases, with 12 bases separating them. Per germline, CDR1 MNHNY and CDR2 SVGAGI (reference sequence). The CDR3 extends over 13 amino acids. This clone turned up a few times. Its antigen is currently unknown. V and J are TRBV6-6 and TRBJ1-1; D is unresolved. The sequencing input was PBMCs. The receptor comes from a male donor in good health and CMV-seropositive. The CDR3 nucleotides are TGTGCCAGCAGTTACCGGGGTGGACTAGAAGCTTTCTTT. Amino acid sequence: CASSYRGGLEAFF.